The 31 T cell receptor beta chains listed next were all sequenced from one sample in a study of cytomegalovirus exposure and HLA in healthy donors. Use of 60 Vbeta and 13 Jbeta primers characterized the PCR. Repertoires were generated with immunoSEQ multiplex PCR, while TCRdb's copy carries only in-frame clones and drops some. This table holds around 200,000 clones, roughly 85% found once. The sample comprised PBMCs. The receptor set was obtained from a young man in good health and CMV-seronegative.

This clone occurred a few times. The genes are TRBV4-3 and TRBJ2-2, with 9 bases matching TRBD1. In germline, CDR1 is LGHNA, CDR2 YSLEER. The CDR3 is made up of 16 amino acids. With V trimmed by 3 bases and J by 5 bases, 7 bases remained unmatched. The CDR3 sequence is CASSHLTGGNTGELFF. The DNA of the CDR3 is TGCGCCAGCAGCCATTTGACAGGGGGAAATACCGGGGAGCTGTTTTTT.

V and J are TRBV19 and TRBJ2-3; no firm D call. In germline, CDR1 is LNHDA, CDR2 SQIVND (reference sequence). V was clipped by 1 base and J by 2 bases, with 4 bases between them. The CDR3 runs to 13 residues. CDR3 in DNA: TGTGCCAGTAGTATAGCTACCACAGATACGCAGTATTTT. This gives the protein CASSIATTDTQYF.

The DNA of the CDR3 is TGTGCCAGCAGCCCCGGGGACAGTGTGGATCAGCCCCAGCATTTT. Protein sequence: CASSPGDSVDQPQHF. The chain couples TRBV7-8 to TRBJ1-5; 7 bases agree with TRBD1. Trimming at V came to 5 bases and at J to 5 bases, leaving 9 bases not matched to a gene. Looked up from germline, CDR1 is SGHVS and CDR2 is FQNEAQ. The length of the CDR3 is 15 residues.

CDR3 DNA sequence: TGTGCCAGCAGCGGTAGCGGGGGGGAAAACAATACGCAGTATTTT. Protein sequence: CASSGSGGENNTQYF. This chain connects TRBV9 to TRBJ2-3; 11 bases are shared with TRBD2. CDR3 length: 15 residues. CDR1 is SGDLS, CDR2 YYNGEE, per germline. After removal of 3 bases from V and 7 bases from J, the junction contained 7 bases not matched to a gene.

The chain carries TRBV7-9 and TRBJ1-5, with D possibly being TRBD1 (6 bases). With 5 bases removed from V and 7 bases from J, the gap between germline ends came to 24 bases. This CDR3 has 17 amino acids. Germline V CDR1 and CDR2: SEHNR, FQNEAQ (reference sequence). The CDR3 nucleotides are TGTGCCAGCAGCCCCTCGTGGGGGGGCAACTTAGCACAGCCCCAGCATTTT. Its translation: CASSPSWGGNLAQPQHF.

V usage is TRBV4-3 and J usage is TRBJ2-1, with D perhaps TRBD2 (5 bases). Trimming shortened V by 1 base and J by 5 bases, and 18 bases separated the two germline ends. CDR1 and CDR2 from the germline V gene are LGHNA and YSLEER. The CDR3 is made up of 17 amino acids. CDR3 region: CASSQGWRAVVNNEQFF. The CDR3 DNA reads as TGCGCCAGCAGCCAAGGGTGGCGGGCGGTAGTCAACAATGAGCAGTTCTTC.

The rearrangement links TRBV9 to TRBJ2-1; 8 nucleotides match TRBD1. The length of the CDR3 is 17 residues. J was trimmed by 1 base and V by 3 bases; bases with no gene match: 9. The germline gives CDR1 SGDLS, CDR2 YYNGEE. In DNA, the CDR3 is TGTGCCAGCAGCGAACAGGGGACAGGACTGTCCTACAATGAGCAGTTCTTC. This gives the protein CASSEQGTGLSYNEQFF.

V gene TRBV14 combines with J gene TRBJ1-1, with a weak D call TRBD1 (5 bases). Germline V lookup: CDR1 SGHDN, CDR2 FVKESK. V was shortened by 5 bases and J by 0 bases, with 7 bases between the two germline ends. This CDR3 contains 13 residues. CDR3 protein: CASSAGLNTEAFF. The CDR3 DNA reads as TGTGCCAGCAGCGCAGGGTTGAACACTGAAGCTTTCTTT.

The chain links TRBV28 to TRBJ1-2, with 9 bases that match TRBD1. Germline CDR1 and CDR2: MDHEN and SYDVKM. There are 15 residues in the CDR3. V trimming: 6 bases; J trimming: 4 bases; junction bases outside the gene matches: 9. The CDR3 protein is CASSPGTGIFYGYTF. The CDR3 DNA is TGTGCCAGCAGCCCCGGGACAGGGATCTTCTATGGCTACACCTTC.

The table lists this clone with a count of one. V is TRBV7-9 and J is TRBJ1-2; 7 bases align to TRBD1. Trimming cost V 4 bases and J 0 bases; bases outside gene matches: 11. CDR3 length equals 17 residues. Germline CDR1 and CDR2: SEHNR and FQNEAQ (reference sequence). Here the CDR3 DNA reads TGTGCCAGCAGCTCCCCGTTCCCGACAGGGACTAACTATGGCTACACCTTC. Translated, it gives CASSSPFPTGTNYGYTF.

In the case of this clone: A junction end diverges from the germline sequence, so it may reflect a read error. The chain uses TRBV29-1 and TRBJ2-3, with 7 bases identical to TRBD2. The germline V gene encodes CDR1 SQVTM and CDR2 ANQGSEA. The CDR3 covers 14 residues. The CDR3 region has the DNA TGCGGCGTAGCCAGCGGGACTAGCACAGATACGCAGTATTTT. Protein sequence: CGVASGTSTDTQYF.

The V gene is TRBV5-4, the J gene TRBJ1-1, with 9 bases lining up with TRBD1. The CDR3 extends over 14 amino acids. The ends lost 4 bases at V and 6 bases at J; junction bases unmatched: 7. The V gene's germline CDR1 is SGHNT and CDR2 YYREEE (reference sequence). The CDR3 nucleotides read TGTGCCAGCAGCACCGGGACAGGGCTGTCTGAAGCTTTCTTT. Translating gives CASSTGTGLSEAFF.

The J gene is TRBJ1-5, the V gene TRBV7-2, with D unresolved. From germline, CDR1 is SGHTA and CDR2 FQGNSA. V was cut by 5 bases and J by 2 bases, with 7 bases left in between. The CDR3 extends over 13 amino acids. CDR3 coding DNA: TGTGCCAGCAGCAGGCAGGGCAATCAGCCCCAGCATTTT. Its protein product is CASSRQGNQPQHF. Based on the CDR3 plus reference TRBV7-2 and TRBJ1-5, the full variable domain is GAGVSQSPSNKVTEKGKDVELRCDPISGHTALYWYRQSLGQGLEFLIYFQGNSAPDKSGLPSDRFSAERTGGSVSTLTIQRTQQEDSAVYLCASSRQGNQPQHFGDGTRLSIL.

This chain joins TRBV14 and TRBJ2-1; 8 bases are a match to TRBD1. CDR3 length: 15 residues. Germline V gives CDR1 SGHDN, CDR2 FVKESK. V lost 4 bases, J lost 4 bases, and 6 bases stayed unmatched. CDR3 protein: CASSPGTGPYNEQFF. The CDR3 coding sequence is TGTGCCAGCAGCCCCGGGACAGGCCCATACAATGAGCAGTTCTTC.

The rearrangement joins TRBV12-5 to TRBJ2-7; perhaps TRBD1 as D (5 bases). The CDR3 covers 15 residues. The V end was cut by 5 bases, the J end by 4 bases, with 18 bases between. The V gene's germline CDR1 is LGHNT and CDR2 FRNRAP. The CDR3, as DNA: TGTGCTAGTGGTCCCACGACAGTGGGGTGGTACGAGCAGTACTTC. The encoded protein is CASGPTTVGWYEQYF.

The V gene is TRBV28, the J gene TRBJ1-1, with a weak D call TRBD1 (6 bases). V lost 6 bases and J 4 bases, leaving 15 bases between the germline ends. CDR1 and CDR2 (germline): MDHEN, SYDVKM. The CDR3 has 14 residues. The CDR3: CASRRHTQGTEAFF. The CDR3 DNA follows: TGTGCCAGCAGACGCCATACACAGGGCACTGAAGCTTTCTTT.

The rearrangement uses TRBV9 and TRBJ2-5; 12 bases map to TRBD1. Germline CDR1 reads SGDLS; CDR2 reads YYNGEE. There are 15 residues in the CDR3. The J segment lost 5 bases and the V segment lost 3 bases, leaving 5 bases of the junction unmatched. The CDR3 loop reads CASSEGQGAWETQYF. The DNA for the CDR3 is TGTGCCAGCAGCGAGGGACAGGGGGCTTGGGAGACCCAGTACTTC.

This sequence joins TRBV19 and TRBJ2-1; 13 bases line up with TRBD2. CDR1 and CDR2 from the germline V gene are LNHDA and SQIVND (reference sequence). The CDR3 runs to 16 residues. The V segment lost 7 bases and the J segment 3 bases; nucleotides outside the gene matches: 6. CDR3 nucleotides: TGTGCCAGTACCTTCCGACTAGCGGGAGGCTACAATGAGCAGTTCTTC. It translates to CASTFRLAGGYNEQFF.

CDR3 amino acids: CAWSEGQGHHEQFF. The CDR3 DNA is TGTGCCTGGAGTGAAGGACAGGGGCATCATGAGCAGTTCTTC. This chain links TRBV30 with TRBJ2-1, with 9 bases fitting TRBD1. The CDR3 is 14 residues long. V shed 1 base and J 8 bases; nucleotides not matched to a gene: 6. Per the germline V gene, CDR1 is GTSNPN and CDR2 is SVGIG (reference sequence).

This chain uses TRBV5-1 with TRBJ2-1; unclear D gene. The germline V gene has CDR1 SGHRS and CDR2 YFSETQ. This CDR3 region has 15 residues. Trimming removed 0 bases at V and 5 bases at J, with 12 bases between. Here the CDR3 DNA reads TGCGCCAGCAGCTTGGCCCCCGGTAGTGACAATGAGCAGTTCTTC. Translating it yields CASSLAPGSDNEQFF.

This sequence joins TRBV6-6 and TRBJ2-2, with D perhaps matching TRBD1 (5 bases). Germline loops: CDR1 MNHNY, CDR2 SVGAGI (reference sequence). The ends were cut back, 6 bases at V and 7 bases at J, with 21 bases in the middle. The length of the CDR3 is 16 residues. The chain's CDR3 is CASSADRVIDFGELFF. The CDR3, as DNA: TGTGCCAGCAGCGCTGACAGAGTGATTGATTTCGGGGAGCTGTTTTTT.

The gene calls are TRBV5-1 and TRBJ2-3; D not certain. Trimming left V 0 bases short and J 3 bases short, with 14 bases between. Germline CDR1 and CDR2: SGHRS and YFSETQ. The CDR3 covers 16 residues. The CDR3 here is CASSLGGSMVTDTQYF. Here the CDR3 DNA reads TGCGCCAGCAGCTTGGGAGGAAGTATGGTAACAGATACGCAGTATTTT.

CDR3 loop: CASSPPGLGQGANTEAFF. The CDR3 DNA is TGTGCCAGCAGCCCACCCGGCCTTGGACAGGGGGCGAACACTGAAGCTTTCTTT. V gene TRBV5-6 combines with J gene TRBJ1-1; 11 bases agree with TRBD1. The V gene's germline CDR1 is SGHDT and CDR2 YYEEEE. The V gene end was trimmed by 4 bases and the J gene end by 1 base; junction bases not matched to a gene: 12. This CDR3 spans 18 amino acids.

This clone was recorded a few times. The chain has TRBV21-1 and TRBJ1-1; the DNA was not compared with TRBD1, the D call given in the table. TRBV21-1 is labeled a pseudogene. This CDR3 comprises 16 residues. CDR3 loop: CASSKSRQTGATEAFF. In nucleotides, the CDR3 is TGTGCCAGCAGCAAATCAAGACAGACAGGGGCCACTGAAGCTTTCTTT.

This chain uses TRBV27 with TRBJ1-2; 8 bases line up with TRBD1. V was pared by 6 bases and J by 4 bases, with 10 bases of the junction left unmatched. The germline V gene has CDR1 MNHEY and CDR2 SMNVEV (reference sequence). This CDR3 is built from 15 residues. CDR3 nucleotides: TGTGCCAGCAGCCAAACCTCGGGGACAGGCTATGGCTACACCTTC. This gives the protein CASSQTSGTGYGYTF.

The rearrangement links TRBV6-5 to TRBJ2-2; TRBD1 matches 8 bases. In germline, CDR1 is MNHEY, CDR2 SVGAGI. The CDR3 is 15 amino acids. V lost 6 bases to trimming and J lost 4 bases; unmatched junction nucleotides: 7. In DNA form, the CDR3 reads TGTGCCAGCAGGTATACCGGGACAGGCACCGGGGAGCTGTTTTTT. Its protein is CASRYTGTGTGELFF.

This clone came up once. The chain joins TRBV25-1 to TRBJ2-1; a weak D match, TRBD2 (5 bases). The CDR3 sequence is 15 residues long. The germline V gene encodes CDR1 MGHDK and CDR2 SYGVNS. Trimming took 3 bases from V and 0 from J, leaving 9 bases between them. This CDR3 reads CASSEVGSSYNEQFF. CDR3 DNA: TGTGCCAGCAGTGAGGTGGGGAGCTCCTACAATGAGCAGTTCTTC. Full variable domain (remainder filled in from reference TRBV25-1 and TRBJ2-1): EADIYQTPRYLVIGTGKKITLECSQTMGHDKMYWYQQDPGMELHLIHYSYGVNSTEKGDLSSESTVSRIRTEHFPLTLESARPSHTSQYLCASSEVGSSYNEQFFGPGTRLTVL.

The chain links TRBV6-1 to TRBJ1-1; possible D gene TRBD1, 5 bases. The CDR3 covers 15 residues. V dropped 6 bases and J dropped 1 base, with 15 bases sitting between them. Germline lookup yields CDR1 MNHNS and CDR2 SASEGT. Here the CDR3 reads CASSYPITGNTEAFF. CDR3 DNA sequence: TGTGCCAGCAGCTACCCAATAACAGGGAACACTGAAGCTTTCTTT.

The CDR3 loop is CASSTLTAPANEKLFF. CDR3 nucleotide sequence: TGTGCCAGTAGTACATTGACAGCCCCCGCGAATGAAAAACTGTTTTTT. The chain recombines TRBV19 with TRBJ1-4; D possibly corresponds to TRBD1 (5 bases). Trimming removed 4 bases at V and 5 bases at J, with 17 bases between. From germline, CDR1 is LNHDA and CDR2 SQIVND (reference sequence). The CDR3 sequence is 16 residues long.

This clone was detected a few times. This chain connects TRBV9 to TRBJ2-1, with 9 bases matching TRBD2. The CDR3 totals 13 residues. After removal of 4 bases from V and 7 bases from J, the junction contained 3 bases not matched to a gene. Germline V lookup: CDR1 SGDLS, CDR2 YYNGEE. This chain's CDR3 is CASSFSGGNEQFF. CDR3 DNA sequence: TGTGCCAGCAGCTTTAGCGGGGGAAATGAGCAGTTCTTC.

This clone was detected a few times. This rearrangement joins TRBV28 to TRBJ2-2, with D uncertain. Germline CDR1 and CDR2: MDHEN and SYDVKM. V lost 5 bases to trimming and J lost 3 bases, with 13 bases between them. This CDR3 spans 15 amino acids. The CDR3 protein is CASSPDIRYTGELFF. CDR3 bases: TGTGCCAGCAGTCCCGACATACGTTACACCGGGGAGCTGTTTTTT.